Described below is a single T cell receptor (beta chain) sequence and its context. Its antigen is undetermined. The data stem from a study of cytomegalovirus exposure and HLA in healthy donors. Assay used: immunoSEQ multiplex PCR; TCRdb lists only in-frame clones, some missing. The sample includes 150,000 to 200,000 clones, approximately 78% of them seen just once. Findings and caveats of the study: In vitro, a few CMV-associated chains proved specific for CMV antigens. The dataset shows that most TCR sequences were rare, while some public TCRs occurred in many donors.

The sample comprised PBMCs. The receptor comes from a young woman in good health and CMV-seronegative.

The chain's CDR3 is CASSTSGQASYEQYF. The CDR3 coding sequence is TGCGCCAGCAGCACCTCGGGACAGGCCTCCTACGAGCAGTACTTC. The rearrangement uses TRBV5-1 and TRBJ2-7, with TRBD1 matching over 8 bases. The junction had 6 bases not matched to a gene; V was cut back by 4 bases and J by 0 bases. Germline V gene sequence: CDR1 SGHRS, CDR2 YFSETQ. The CDR3 loop spans 15 amino acids.